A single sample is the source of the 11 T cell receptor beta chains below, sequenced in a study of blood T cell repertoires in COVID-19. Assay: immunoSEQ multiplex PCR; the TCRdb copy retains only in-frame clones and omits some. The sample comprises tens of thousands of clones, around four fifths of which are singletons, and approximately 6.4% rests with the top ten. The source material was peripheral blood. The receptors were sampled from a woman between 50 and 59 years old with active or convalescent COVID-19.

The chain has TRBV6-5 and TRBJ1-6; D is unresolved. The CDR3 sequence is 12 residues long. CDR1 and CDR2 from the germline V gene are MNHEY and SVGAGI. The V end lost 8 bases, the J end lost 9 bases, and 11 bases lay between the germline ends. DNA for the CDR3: TGTGCCAGCGGCGAGGCGCGTTCACCCCTCCACTTT. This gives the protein CASGEARSPLHF.

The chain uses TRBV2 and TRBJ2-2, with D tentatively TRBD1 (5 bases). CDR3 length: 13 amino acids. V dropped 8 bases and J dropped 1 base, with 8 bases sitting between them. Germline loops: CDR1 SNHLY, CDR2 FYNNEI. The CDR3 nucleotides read TGTGCCAGCGGTACAGGGAACACCGGGGAGCTGTTTTTT. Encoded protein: CASGTGNTGELFF.

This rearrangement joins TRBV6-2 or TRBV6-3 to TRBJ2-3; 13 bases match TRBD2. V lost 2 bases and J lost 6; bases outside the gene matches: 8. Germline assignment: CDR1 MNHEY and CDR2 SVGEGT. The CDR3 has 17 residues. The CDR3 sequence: CASSYVLAGGPEDTQYF. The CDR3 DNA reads TGTGCCAGCAGTTACGTACTAGCGGGAGGGCCGGAGGATACGCAGTATTTT.

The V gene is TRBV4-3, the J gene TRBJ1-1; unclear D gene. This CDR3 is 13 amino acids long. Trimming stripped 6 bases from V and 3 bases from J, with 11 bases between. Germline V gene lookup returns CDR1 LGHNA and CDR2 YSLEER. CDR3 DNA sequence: TGCGCCAGCAGACTAAACCGGGACACTGAAGCTTTCTTT. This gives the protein CASRLNRDTEAFF.

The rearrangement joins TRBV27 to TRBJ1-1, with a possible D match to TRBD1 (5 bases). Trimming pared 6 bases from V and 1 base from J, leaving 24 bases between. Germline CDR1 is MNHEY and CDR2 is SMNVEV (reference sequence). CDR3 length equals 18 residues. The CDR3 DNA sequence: TGTGCCAGCAGCAAAGGGCGGGCTTGGGACTCTACGAACACTGAAGCTTTCTTT. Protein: CASSKGRAWDSTNTEAFF.

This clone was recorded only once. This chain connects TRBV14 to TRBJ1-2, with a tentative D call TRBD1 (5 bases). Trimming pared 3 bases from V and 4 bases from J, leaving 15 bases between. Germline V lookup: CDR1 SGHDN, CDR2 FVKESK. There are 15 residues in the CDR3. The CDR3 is CASSQIQGLIYGYTF. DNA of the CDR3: TGTGCCAGCAGCCAGATTCAGGGCCTCATCTATGGCTACACCTTC.

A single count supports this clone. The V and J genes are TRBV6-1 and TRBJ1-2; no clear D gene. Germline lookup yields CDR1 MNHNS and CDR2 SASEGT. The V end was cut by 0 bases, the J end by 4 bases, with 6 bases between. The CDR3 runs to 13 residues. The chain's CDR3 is CASSEAPGYGYTF. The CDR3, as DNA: TGTGCCAGCAGTGAAGCCCCGGGCTATGGCTACACCTTC.

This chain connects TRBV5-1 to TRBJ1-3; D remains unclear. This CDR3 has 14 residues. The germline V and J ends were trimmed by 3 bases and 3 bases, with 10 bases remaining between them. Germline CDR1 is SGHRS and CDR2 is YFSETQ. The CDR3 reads CASSSWTGGNTIYF. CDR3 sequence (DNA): TGCGCCAGCAGCTCCTGGACTGGTGGAAACACCATATATTTT.

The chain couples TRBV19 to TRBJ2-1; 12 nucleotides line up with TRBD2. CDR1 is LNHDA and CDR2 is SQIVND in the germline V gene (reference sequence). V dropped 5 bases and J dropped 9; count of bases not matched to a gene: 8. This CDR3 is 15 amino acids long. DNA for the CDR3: TGTGCCAGTAGTGAGACTAGCGGGAGTTTGGGTGAGCAGTTCTTC. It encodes CASSETSGSLGEQFF. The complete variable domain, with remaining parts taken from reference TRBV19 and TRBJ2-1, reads DGGITQSPKYLFRKEGQNVTLSCEQNLNHDAMYWYRQDPGQGLRLIYYSQIVNDFQKGDIAEGYSVSREKKESFPLTVTSAQKNPTAFYLCASSETSGSLGEQFFGPGTRLTVL.

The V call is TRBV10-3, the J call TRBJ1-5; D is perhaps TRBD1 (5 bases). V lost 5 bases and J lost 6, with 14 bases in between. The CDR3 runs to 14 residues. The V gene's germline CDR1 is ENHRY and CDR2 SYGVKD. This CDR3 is CAISRGGEGQPQHF. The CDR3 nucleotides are TGTGCCATCAGTCGTGGGGGGGAAGGTCAGCCCCAGCATTTT.

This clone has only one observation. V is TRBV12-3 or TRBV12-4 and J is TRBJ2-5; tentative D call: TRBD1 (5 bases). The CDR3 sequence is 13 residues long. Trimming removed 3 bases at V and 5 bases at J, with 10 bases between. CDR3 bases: TGTGCCAGCAGTTTTGACAGAAGGGAGACCCAGTACTTC. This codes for CASSFDRRETQYF.